The 2 T cell receptor beta chains listed next were all sequenced from one sample in a study of blood T cell repertoires in COVID-19. Profiled with immunoSEQ multiplex PCR; TCRdb holds only in-frame clones, not every one. Of about 240,000 clones in the sample, more than 70% were seen once. The material sequenced was peripheral blood. Every receptor here comes from a man of 80 years or more with acute or convalescent COVID-19.

The rearrangement links TRBV2 to TRBJ1-5; a possible D gene is TRBD1 (6 bases). The CDR3 loop spans 15 amino acids. Germline CDR1 reads SNHLY; CDR2 reads FYNNEI. V was shortened by 4 bases and J by 4 bases, with 14 bases between the two germline ends. The CDR3 DNA reads as TGTGCCAGCAGTGGGGGACCAGGGGAGAATCAGCCCCAGCATTTT. This encodes CASSGGPGENQPQHF.

This clone is a singleton in its sample. Other DNA sequences within the sample encode an identical CDR3. The chain uses TRBV5-1 and TRBJ2-7; weak D call: TRBD1 (6 bases). Per the germline V gene, CDR1 is SGHRS and CDR2 is YFSETQ. The germline V and J ends were trimmed by 0 bases and 2 bases, with 9 bases remaining between them. This CDR3 comprises 14 residues. This CDR3 reads CASSLEQGAYEQYF. CDR3 coding DNA: TGCGCCAGCAGCTTGGAACAGGGAGCCTACGAGCAGTACTTC.